A single sample is the source of the 26 T cell receptor beta chains below, sequenced in a study of identifying expanded T cells in peripheral blood. Assay used: immunoSEQ multiplex PCR; TCRdb lists only in-frame clones, some missing. This table holds some 93,000 clones, approximately 86% found once. Sequencing used blood. These receptors all come from a person aged 18 to 75 in good health.

The rearrangement joins TRBV19 to TRBJ1-4; D ambiguous. This CDR3 has 13 residues. V was trimmed by 5 bases and J by 4 bases, leaving 8 bases between them. Germline CDR1 is LNHDA and CDR2 is SQIVND (reference sequence). CDR3 DNA: TGTGCCAGTAGTCTACAGCGTAATGAAAAACTGTTTTTT. Protein sequence: CASSLQRNEKLFF.

The V gene is TRBV9, the J gene TRBJ2-5; D possibly uses TRBD1 or TRBD2 (5 bases each). Per the germline V gene, CDR1 is SGDLS and CDR2 is YYNGEE. The length of the CDR3 is 16 residues. Trimming removed 0 bases at V and 5 bases at J, with 17 bases between. The CDR3 DNA reads TGTGCCAGCAGCGTAGGAGAATGGGGGTTTAGGGAGACCCAGTACTTC. This translates into CASSVGEWGFRETQYF.

This rearrangement joins TRBV9 to TRBJ1-3; perhaps TRBD1 as D (5 bases). The CDR3 covers 16 residues. Trimming took off 0 bases at V and 3 bases at J, with 13 bases between the two ends. The germline gives CDR1 SGDLS, CDR2 YYNGEE. The CDR3 nucleotides read TGTGCCAGCAGCGTAGAGGGGCCGCTAAGTGGAAACACCATATATTTT. Residues: CASSVEGPLSGNTIYF.

This clone was observed once. The V gene is TRBV7-3, the J gene TRBJ2-1, with 9 bases lining up with TRBD1. CDR3 length: 13 amino acids. V lost 5 bases and J lost 7; bases outside the gene matches: 3. Germline V lookup: CDR1 SGHTA, CDR2 FQGTGA. This chain's CDR3 is CASSDDRGNEQFF. CDR3 nucleotide sequence: TGTGCCAGCAGCGATGACAGGGGGAATGAGCAGTTCTTC.

In nucleotides, the CDR3 is TGTGCCAGCAGTGAAAAAGGGCCCCCCAGACCGTTCTTC. Its protein is CASSEKGPPRPFF. The rearrangement uses TRBV2 and TRBJ2-1, with D hard to call. Trimming stripped 2 bases from V and 15 bases from J, with 17 bases between. From germline, CDR1 is SNHLY and CDR2 FYNNEI. The CDR3 covers 13 residues.

V is TRBV19 and J is TRBJ2-2; 10 positions agree with TRBD2. J was trimmed by 1 base and V by 6 bases; bases with no gene match: 5. The CDR3 covers 16 residues. Germline-derived CDR1 and CDR2 are LNHDA and SQIVND (reference sequence). Written as DNA, the CDR3 is TGTGCCAGTAGACAACTAGCGGGGAGGAACACCGGGGAGCTGTTTTTT. It specifies CASRQLAGRNTGELFF.

V is TRBV29-1 and J is TRBJ2-1; 16 bases are a match to TRBD2. The CDR3 is 17 amino acids. CDR1 and CDR2 (germline): SQVTM, ANQGSEA. The V segment lost 6 bases and the J segment 0 bases; nucleotides outside the gene matches: 5. The CDR3 loop reads CSVPGLAGGNSYNEQFF. DNA of the CDR3: TGCAGCGTCCCGGGACTAGCGGGGGGGAACTCCTACAATGAGCAGTTCTTC.

This chain uses TRBV5-1 with TRBJ1-4; D might be TRBD1 (6 bases). Deletions cut 0 bases from V and 0 bases from J, with 12 bases between. There are 17 residues in the CDR3. CDR1 and CDR2 from the germline V gene are SGHRS and YFSETQ. In nucleotides, the CDR3 is TGCGCCAGCAGCTTGGCCGGTGCAGGGGCAACTAATGAAAAACTGTTTTTT. It codes for CASSLAGAGATNEKLFF.

The genes are TRBV2 and TRBJ2-5; D ambiguous. The V and J ends lost 6 bases and 2 bases respectively, with 7 bases between them. The germline CDR1 and CDR2 sequences are SNHLY and FYNNEI. This CDR3 spans 12 amino acids. The CDR3 DNA follows: TGTGCCAGCAGATCGGATCAAGAGACCCAGTACTTC. Amino acids: CASRSDQETQYF. Full variable domain (outside the CDR3, taken from reference TRBV2 and TRBJ2-5): EPEVTQTPSHQVTQMGQEVILRCVPISNHLYFYWYRQILGQKVEFLVSFYNNEISEKSEIFDDQFSVERPDGSNFTLKIRSTKLEDSAMYFCASRSDQETQYFGPGTRLLVL.

The chain uses TRBV5-1 and TRBJ2-7, with a possible D match to TRBD1 (5 bases). The CDR3 totals 15 residues. The V and J ends lost 4 bases and 3 bases respectively, with 17 bases between them. Germline V gene sequence: CDR1 SGHRS, CDR2 YFSETQ. CDR3 amino acids: CASSPTPWGLYEQYF. The CDR3 DNA is TGCGCCAGCAGCCCAACCCCGTGGGGCCTCTACGAGCAGTACTTC.

This clone was seen a few times. This chain links TRBV9 with TRBJ1-4; D gene unclear. Per the germline V gene, CDR1 is SGDLS and CDR2 is YYNGEE. Trimming removed 2 bases from V and 0 bases from J, with 11 bases in between. CDR3 length equals 16 residues. The CDR3 sequence is CASSVRPVATNEKLFF. The CDR3 DNA reads as TGTGCCAGCAGCGTTCGTCCGGTTGCAACTAATGAAAAACTGTTTTTT.

This chain connects TRBV13 to TRBJ2-1; 7 positions agree with TRBD2. The V and J ends lost 5 bases and 1 base, in that order; junction bases with no gene match: 5. The germline gives CDR1 PRHDT, CDR2 FYEKMQ (reference sequence). The CDR3 extends over 15 amino acids. CDR3 sequence reads: CASSLTSVSYNEQFF. The CDR3 DNA reads as TGTGCCAGCAGCCTCACTAGCGTATCCTACAATGAGCAGTTCTTC. The full variable domain, rest sourced from reference TRBV13 and TRBJ2-1, is AAGVIQSPRHLIKEKRETATLKCYPIPRHDTVYWYQQGPGQDPQFLISFYEKMQSDKGSIPDRFSAQQFSDYHSELNMSSLELGDSALYFCASSLTSVSYNEQFFGPGTRLTVL.

The V and J genes are TRBV6-6 and TRBJ2-2; possibly TRBD1 for D (5 bases). Germline CDR1 reads MNHNY; CDR2 reads SVGAGI (reference sequence). The CDR3 is made up of 14 amino acids. V was shortened by 6 bases and J by 1 base, with 9 bases between the two germline ends. The CDR3 is CASRYGQNTGELFF. The CDR3 bases are TGTGCCAGCAGGTACGGACAGAACACCGGGGAGCTGTTTTTT.

This rearrangement joins TRBV27 to TRBJ1-1, with D possibly being TRBD1 (5 bases). The CDR3 contains 13 residues. Between the trimmed V and J ends, which lost 4 bases and 6 bases, there was a span of 12 bases. Germline loops: CDR1 MNHEY, CDR2 SMNVEV (reference sequence). CDR3 bases: TGTGCCAGCAGTTACGGGGCTAGCGCTGAAGCTTTCTTT. Translating gives CASSYGASAEAFF.

The V call is TRBV19, the J call TRBJ1-5, with a weak D call TRBD1 (6 bases). Germline values: CDR1 LNHDA, CDR2 SQIVND (reference sequence). V shed 3 bases and J shed 1 base, with 19 bases lying between them. This CDR3 is built from 18 residues. DNA of the CDR3: TGTGCCAGTAGTATTTCCTACGGTGGACAGATAAGCAATCAGCCCCAGCATTTT. It specifies CASSISYGGQISNQPQHF.

The chain links TRBV27 to TRBJ1-1, with TRBD1 as a possible D gene (5 bases). The germline V gene has CDR1 MNHEY and CDR2 SMNVEV (reference sequence). The CDR3 runs to 13 residues. V lost 0 bases to trimming and J lost 3 bases, with 5 bases between them. The DNA of the CDR3 is TGTGCCAGCAGTTTATCGGGGGACACTGAAGCTTTCTTT. Translated: CASSLSGDTEAFF.

This chain links TRBV20-1 with TRBJ2-7; D unresolved. The germline V gene has CDR1 DFQATT and CDR2 SNEGSKA (reference sequence). This CDR3 contains 11 residues. The V and J ends lost 4 bases and 3 bases respectively, with 7 bases between them. CDR3 amino acids: CSAKQRYEQYF. In DNA, the CDR3 is TGCAGTGCTAAACAGCGCTACGAGCAGTACTTC.

The V call is TRBV5-5, the J call TRBJ1-5; D remains unclear. Trimming shortened V by 0 bases and J by 9 bases, and 13 bases separated the two germline ends. The CDR3 covers 14 residues. CDR1 is SGHKS, CDR2 YYEKEE, per germline (reference sequence). The CDR3 spells CASSLGDGESPQHF. The CDR3 coding sequence is TGTGCCAGCAGCTTGGGAGACGGAGAATCGCCCCAGCATTTT.

The V and J genes are TRBV30 and TRBJ2-1; 7 bases agree with TRBD2. V gave up 5 bases and J gave up 0 bases; unmatched junction bases: 7. The germline CDR1 and CDR2 sequences are GTSNPN and SVGIG (reference sequence). The CDR3 has 15 amino acids. For the CDR3, the DNA is TGTGCCTGGGGAACCGGGACTACCTCCTACAATGAGCAGTTCTTC. Translating it yields CAWGTGTTSYNEQFF.

The V and J genes are TRBV7-9 and TRBJ2-5; perhaps D is TRBD1 or TRBD2 (5 bases each). Trimming stripped 0 bases from V and 5 bases from J, with 10 bases between. The CDR3 spans 14 residues. Germline values: CDR1 SEHNR, CDR2 FQNEAQ (reference sequence). CDR3 region: CASSLAGGRETQYF. The CDR3, as DNA: TGTGCCAGCAGCTTAGCTGGGGGACGGGAGACCCAGTACTTC.

J is TRBJ2-7 and V is TRBV7-9, with D perhaps TRBD1 or TRBD2 (5 bases each). V dropped 5 bases and J dropped 6 bases, with 20 bases sitting between them. The CDR3 totals 15 residues. Germline V gene lookup returns CDR1 SEHNR and CDR2 FQNEAQ (reference sequence). The CDR3 here is CASSLGGTTPTEQYF. Written as DNA, the CDR3 is TGTGCCAGCAGCCTCGGTGGGACCACCCCTACCGAGCAGTACTTC. Filled out from reference TRBV7-9 and TRBJ2-7, the complete variable domain reads DTGVSQNPRHKITKRGQNVTFRCDPISEHNRLYWYRQTLGQGPEFLTYFQNEAQLEKSRLLSDRFSAERPKGSFSTLEIQRTEQGDSAMYLCASSLGGTTPTEQYFGPGTRLTVT.

V is TRBV27 and J is TRBJ2-7; a weak D match, TRBD2 (5 bases). The ends were cut back, 2 bases at V and 2 bases at J, with 22 bases in the middle. This CDR3 region has 18 residues. The germline gives CDR1 MNHEY, CDR2 SMNVEV (reference sequence). In DNA, the CDR3 is TGTGCCAGCAGTTTAGAGCCAGGATCGCGGGTAAACACCTACGAGCAGTACTTC. It encodes CASSLEPGSRVNTYEQYF.

The J gene is TRBJ2-5, the V gene TRBV2; the D is unclear. CDR1 SNHLY and CDR2 FYNNEI come from the germline V gene. Trimming left V 7 bases short and J 9 bases short, with 18 bases between. The CDR3 has 13 residues. The CDR3 nucleotides read TGTGCCAGCACTCTTAATATGGGTTTCGCCCAGTACTTC. Encoded protein: CASTLNMGFAQYF.

The chain combines TRBV30 with TRBJ2-3; 13 bases align to TRBD2. V gave up 1 base and J gave up 3 bases; unmatched junction bases: 10. The CDR3 runs to 18 residues. Germline lookup yields CDR1 GTSNPN and CDR2 SVGIG (reference sequence). CDR3 residues: CAWSARTSGSGRTDTQYF. CDR3 DNA: TGTGCCTGGAGTGCCCGGACTAGCGGGAGTGGGAGGACAGATACGCAGTATTTT.

This chain uses TRBV29-1 with TRBJ2-3; D may match TRBD1 or TRBD2 (5 bases each). The germline CDR1 and CDR2 sequences are SQVTM and ANQGSEA. CDR3 size: 12 residues. The ends were cut back, 3 bases at V and 4 bases at J, with 8 bases in the middle. This CDR3 reads CSVDQGADTQYF. The CDR3, as DNA: TGCAGCGTTGACCAGGGAGCAGATACGCAGTATTTT.

This clone has just one count. An end of the junction does not agree with germline; a read error may underlie this. This chain links TRBV29-1 with TRBJ1-1; D call uncertain. This CDR3 has 12 amino acids. Germline values: CDR1 SQVTM, CDR2 ANQGSEA. The CDR3 nucleotides are TGCAGCGCTGAATGGGGGAACACTGAAGCTTTCTTT. As protein: CSAEWGNTEAFF.